A selection of T cell receptor beta chains follows, all from one sample in a study of blood T cell repertoires in COVID-19. Sequencing used immunoSEQ multiplex PCR; TCRdb keeps in-frame clones, though not all of them. Found here are approximately 100,000 clones, 92% of them singletons; the top ten hold 5% to 6%. The sequencing sample was made of peripheral blood. These receptors all come from a man in his fifties or sixties with active COVID-19. The conserved cysteine and the conserved F or W are not part of the CDR3 here. Each record gives: clone size, J gene, V gene, CDR3 protein. Some rows mark clone size as missing; the rest say once, few, many or name a class of expanded clone.

once	TRBJ2-7	TRBV7-9	ASSSSGNYEQY
few	TRBJ1-6	TRBV28	ASSTGDSPLH
NA	TRBJ1-1	TRBV6-5	ASRIRGNTEAF
once	TRBJ2-7	TRBV6-1	ASSEADRLGDSFEQY
NA	TRBJ1-1	TRBV5-1	ASSLMGLDTEAF
NA	TRBJ2-5	TRBV6-5	ASSSSGSGETQY
NA	TRBJ2-7	TRBV28	ASSLLGATLGGYEQY
NA	TRBJ1-1	TRBV18	ASSPGRNTEAF
NA	TRBJ1-2	TRBV19	ASSIAQGSDYGYT
NA	TRBJ1-1	TRBV19	ASSHGNTEAF
NA	TRBJ1-4	TRBV10-3	AISEAGQAMF
NA	TRBJ1-1	TRBV28	ASSTRTGKAF
once	TRBJ1-5	TRBV30	AWSVRGGGIGGNQPQH
NA	TRBJ1-1	TRBV5-1	ASSTKGAGTEAF